The 8 T cell receptor beta chains presented below share a single source sample, sequenced in a study of T cell responses to AZD1222 COVID-19 vaccine. TCRdb's table, derived via immunoSEQ multiplex PCR, lists solely in-frame clones and lacks some. This repertoire shows 150,000 to 250,000 clones, about 94% found once; its top ten account for about 1%. The material was peripheral blood, obtained 28 days after the second AZD1222 dose. The source of these receptors is an adult who received the AZD1222 COVID-19 vaccine.

This clone was recorded once. The chain has TRBV29-1 and TRBJ1-4; D is uncertain. CDR3 length: 12 amino acids. Germline V gives CDR1 SQVTM, CDR2 ANQGSEA. With 4 bases removed from V and 8 bases from J, the gap between germline ends came to 11 bases. The CDR3 is CSVGPSAEKLFF. The CDR3 DNA follows: TGCAGCGTTGGACCTTCAGCAGAAAAACTGTTTTTT.

The rearrangement uses TRBV7-9 and TRBJ1-1, with D maybe TRBD1 (5 bases). This CDR3 is 15 amino acids long. Germline-derived CDR1 and CDR2 are SEHNR and FQNEAQ (reference sequence). V lost 5 bases and J 0 bases, leaving 13 bases between the germline ends. This CDR3 reads CASSQISGLNTEAFF. CDR3 DNA: TGTGCCAGCAGCCAAATCTCAGGGCTGAACACTGAAGCTTTCTTT.

The chain has TRBV2 and TRBJ2-7; 9 nucleotides align to TRBD1. The CDR3 covers 12 residues. Trimming cost V 8 bases and J 5 bases; bases outside gene matches: 4. The germline V gene has CDR1 SNHLY and CDR2 FYNNEI. This chain's CDR3 is CASRTGVDEQYF. CDR3 sequence (DNA): TGTGCCAGCCGGACAGGGGTTGACGAGCAGTACTTC.

The chain uses TRBV3-1 (or the pseudogene TRBV3-2) and TRBJ2-7; perhaps TRBD1 as D (5 bases). The CDR3 consists of 14 residues. V was clipped by 7 bases and J by 1 base, with 14 bases between them. Per the germline V gene, CDR1 is LGHDT and CDR2 is YNNKEL (reference sequence). CDR3 loop: CASTLFGQSYEQYF. The CDR3 DNA reads TGTGCCAGCACCCTGTTCGGACAATCCTACGAGCAGTACTTC.

The chain recombines TRBV10-3 with TRBJ2-3; D gene unclear. Germline CDR1 reads ENHRY; CDR2 reads SYGVKD. Trimming shortened V by 0 bases and J by 5 bases, and 9 bases separated the two germline ends. The CDR3 covers 14 residues. In DNA form, the CDR3 reads TGTGCCATCAGTGAGTCAAATAGGAAAGATACGCAGTATTTT. Its protein is CAISESNRKDTQYF.

The chain uses TRBV24-1 and TRBJ1-2; weak D call: TRBD1 (5 bases). Germline assignment: CDR1 KGHDR and CDR2 SFDVKD. V lost 3 bases to trimming and J lost 8 bases, with 9 bases between them. The CDR3 covers 12 residues. The CDR3 protein is CATSDQGGGYTF. DNA of the CDR3: TGTGCCACCAGTGATCAGGGAGGCGGCTACACCTTC.

The CDR3 protein is CASSSSGTAEAFF. The CDR3 bases are TGTGCCAGCAGCTCTTCCGGGACAGCTGAAGCTTTCTTT. This rearrangement joins TRBV28 to TRBJ1-1; 7 bases are a match to TRBD1. Per germline, CDR1 MDHEN and CDR2 SYDVKM. The CDR3 consists of 13 residues. V shed 6 bases, J shed 6 bases, and the junction held 7 bases outside the gene matches.

This chain joins TRBV5-1 and TRBJ1-5; D unclear. The CDR3 sequence is 13 residues long. Trimming removed 5 bases from V and 1 base from J, with 7 bases in between. Looked up from germline, CDR1 is SGHRS and CDR2 is YFSETQ. The CDR3 protein is CASRTDSNQPQHF. The CDR3 bases are TGCGCCAGCAGGACTGACAGCAATCAGCCCCAGCATTTT. Drawing the rest from reference TRBV5-1 and TRBJ1-5, the complete variable domain is KAGVTQTPRYLIKTRGQQVTLSCSPISGHRSVSWYQQTPGQGLQFLFEYFSETQRNKGNFPGRFSGRQFSNSRSEMNVSTLELGDSALYLCASRTDSNQPQHFGDGTRLSIL.